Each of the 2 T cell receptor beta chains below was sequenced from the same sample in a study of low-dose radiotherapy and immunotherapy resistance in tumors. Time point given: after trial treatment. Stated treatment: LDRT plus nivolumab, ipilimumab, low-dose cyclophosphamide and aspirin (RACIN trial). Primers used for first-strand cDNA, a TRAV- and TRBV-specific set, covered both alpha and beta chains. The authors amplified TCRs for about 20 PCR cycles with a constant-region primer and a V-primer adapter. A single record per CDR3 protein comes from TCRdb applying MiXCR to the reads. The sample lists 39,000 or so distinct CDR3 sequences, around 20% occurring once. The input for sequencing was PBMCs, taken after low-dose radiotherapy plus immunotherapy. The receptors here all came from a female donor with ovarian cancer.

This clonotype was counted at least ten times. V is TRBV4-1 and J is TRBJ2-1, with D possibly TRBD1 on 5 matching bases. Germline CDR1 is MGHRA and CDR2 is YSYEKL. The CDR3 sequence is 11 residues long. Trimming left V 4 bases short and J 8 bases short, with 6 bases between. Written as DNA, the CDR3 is TGCGCCAGCAGCCGGGGCTATGAGCAGTTCTTC. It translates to CASSRGYEQFF.

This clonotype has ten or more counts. CDR3 bases: TGCAGTGCTAGTCCAATGGAGAACACTGAAGCTTTCTTT. Its translation: CSASPMENTEAFF. V and J are TRBV20-1 and TRBJ1-1, with unresolved D. Trimming took off 3 bases at V and 1 base at J, with 9 bases between the two ends. CDR3 length equals 13 residues. Per the germline V gene, CDR1 is DFQATT and CDR2 is SNEGSKA (reference sequence).